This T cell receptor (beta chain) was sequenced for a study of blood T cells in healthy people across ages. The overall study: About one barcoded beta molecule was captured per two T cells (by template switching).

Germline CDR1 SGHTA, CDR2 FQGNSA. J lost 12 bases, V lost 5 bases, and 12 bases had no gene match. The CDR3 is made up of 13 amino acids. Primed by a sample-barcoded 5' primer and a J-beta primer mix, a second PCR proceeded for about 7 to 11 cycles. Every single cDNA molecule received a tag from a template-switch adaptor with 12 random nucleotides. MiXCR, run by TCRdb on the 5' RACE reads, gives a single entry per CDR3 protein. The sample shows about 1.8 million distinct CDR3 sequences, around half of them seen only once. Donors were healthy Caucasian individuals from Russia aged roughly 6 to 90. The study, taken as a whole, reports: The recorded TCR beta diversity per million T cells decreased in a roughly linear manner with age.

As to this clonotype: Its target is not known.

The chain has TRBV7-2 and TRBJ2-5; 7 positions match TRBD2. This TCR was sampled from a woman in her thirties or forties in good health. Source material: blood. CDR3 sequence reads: CASSRQRDAGEYF. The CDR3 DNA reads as TGTGCCAGCAGCAGACAGCGGGATGCTGGGGAGTACTTC.